The rows below give T cell receptor beta chains drawn from one sample of a study of blood T cell repertoires in COVID-19. Method: immunoSEQ multiplex PCR; TCRdb's copy keeps in-frame clones and lacks some. The repertoire holds about 270,000 clones, with around 90% as singletons. The sample consisted of PBMCs or T cells enriched from blood (not recorded which). The receptors stem from a woman in her twenties or thirties with acute COVID-19. CDR3s include the opening cysteine and the closing phenylalanine or tryptophan. A D gene is named only where the DNA matches it firmly.

v_gene	d_gene	j_gene	CDR3aa	CDR3nt
TRBV20-1	.	TRBJ2-5	CSAQTNLTQYF	TGCAGTGCCCAAACTAATCTGACCCAGTACTTC
TRBV7-6	.	TRBJ2-1	CASSGSPRDEQFF	TGTGCCAGCAGCGGGAGCCCAAGGGATGAGCAGTTCTTC
TRBV6-5	TRBD1	TRBJ2-7	CASRDPGQGPYEQYF	TGTGCCAGCAGGGACCCGGGACAGGGACCCTACGAGCAGTACTTC
TRBV2	TRBD1	TRBJ2-1	CASSSGTGTYNEQFF	TGTGCCAGCAGTTCCGGGACAGGAACCTACAATGAGCAGTTCTTC
TRBV11-2	.	TRBJ2-6	CASSLTPVLTF	TGTGCCAGCAGCTTAACTCCCGTCCTGACTTTC
TRBV5-6	.	TRBJ2-2	CASSLARWTGELFF	TGTGCCAGCAGCTTGGCTAGGTGGACCGGGGAGCTGTTTTTT
TRBV2	.	TRBJ2-2	CATQSTGELFF	TGTGCCACCCAGTCCACCGGGGAGCTGTTTTTT
TRBV3-1/TRBV3-2	.	TRBJ2-2	CASSQVQGAGELFF	TGTGCCAGCAGCCAAGTACAAGGGGCCGGGGAGCTGTTTTTT
TRBV2	.	TRBJ2-5	CASSVSGEWETQYF	TGTGCCAGCAGTGTTTCGGGGGAATGGGAGACCCAGTACTTC
TRBV19	TRBD1	TRBJ1-5	CASSQDKTGVSGGNQPQHF	TGTGCCAGTAGTCAAGATAAGACAGGGGTTTCTGGTGGCAATCAGCCCCAGCATTTT
TRBV19	TRBD1	TRBJ1-2	CASSIGTVPTNYGYTF	TGTGCCAGTAGTATTGGGACAGTACCTACTAACTATGGCTACACCTTC
TRBV28	.	TRBJ2-2	CASSLPGGSNTGELFF	TGTGCCAGCAGTTTGCCCGGGGGTTCGAACACCGGGGAGCTGTTTTTT
TRBV2	TRBD2	TRBJ2-7	CASSGIGLAGNYEQYF	TGTGCCAGCAGTGGAATTGGGCTAGCGGGTAACTACGAGCAGTACTTC
TRBV7-2	TRBD2	TRBJ2-1	CASSLWLAGGQDNEQFF	TGTGCCAGCAGCTTATGGTTGGCGGGAGGCCAAGACAATGAGCAGTTCTTC
TRBV5-1	TRBD1	TRBJ2-2	CASSLADRDTGELFF	TGCGCCAGCAGCTTGGCGGACAGGGACACCGGGGAGCTGTTTTTT
TRBV5-3	.	TRBJ2-7	CARSERRASYEQYF	TGTGCCAGAAGCGAACGGCGGGCTTCCTACGAGCAGTACTTC
TRBV6-2/TRBV6-3	.	TRBJ2-1	CASSSLLLSYNEQFF	TGTGCCAGCAGTTCCCTACTCCTCTCCTACAATGAGCAGTTCTTC
TRBV12-3/TRBV12-4	.	TRBJ1-1	CASRDIQNTEAFF	TGTGCCAGCCGCGATATCCAGAACACTGAAGCTTTCTTT
TRBV27	.	TRBJ2-2	CASSRGAGELFF	TGTGCCAGCAGCAGGGGGGCCGGGGAGCTGTTTTTT
TRBV5-1	TRBD1	TRBJ2-7	CASSLGQFPAYEQYF	TGCGCCAGCAGCCTGGGACAGTTCCCCGCCTACGAGCAGTACTTC
TRBV27	TRBD2	TRBJ2-4	CASSSSGVGIQYF	TGTGCCAGCAGTTCTAGCGGGGTGGGCATTCAGTACTTC
TRBV28	.	TRBJ1-1	CASSPVSSTEAFF	TGTGCCAGCAGTCCCGTCTCGAGCACTGAAGCTTTCTTT
TRBV5-1	.	TRBJ2-5	CASGETGVQETQYF	TGCGCCAGCGGTGAGACAGGCGTGCAAGAGACCCAGTACTTC
TRBV2	.	TRBJ1-2	CASSGVEGYGYTF	TGTGCCAGCAGTGGGGTTGAGGGCTATGGCTACACCTTC
TRBV27	TRBD1	TRBJ1-2	CASSSLGQGHYGYTF	TGTGCCAGCAGTTCCCTGGGACAGGGTCACTATGGCTACACCTTC
TRBV3-1/TRBV3-2	.	TRBJ1-3	CASSQEQTDSGNTIYF	TGTGCCAGCAGCCAAGAGCAAACAGACTCTGGAAACACCATATATTTT
TRBV15	.	TRBJ1-6	CATSNSRDIYNSPLHF	TGTGCCACCAGCAATTCGAGGGACATATATAATTCACCCCTCCACTTT
TRBV30	TRBD1	TRBJ1-1	CAWTGQADTEAFF	TGTGCCTGGACGGGACAGGCAGACACTGAAGCTTTCTTT
TRBV27	.	TRBJ1-5	CASAPSRVQPQHF	TGTGCCAGCGCTCCAAGCAGGGTTCAGCCCCAGCATTTT
TRBV9	.	TRBJ1-6	CASSVEGLGNSPLHF	TGTGCCAGCAGCGTAGAGGGACTTGGCAATTCACCCCTCCACTTT
TRBV27	TRBD2	TRBJ2-3	CASRLAGAGRAGTDTQYF	TGTGCCAGCAGACTAGCGGGAGCCGGGCGGGCGGGAACAGATACGCAGTATTTT
TRBV6-5	.	TRBJ2-6	CASSYERSSGANVLTF	TGTGCCAGCAGTTACGAACGGAGCTCTGGGGCCAACGTCCTGACTTTC
TRBV28	TRBD1	TRBJ1-6	CASTGILGSGGNDSPLHF	TGTGCCAGCACCGGAATTCTGGGGTCAGGGGGCAATGATTCACCCCTCCACTTT
TRBV25-1	.	TRBJ1-3	CASSDESSGNTIYF	TGTGCCAGCAGTGACGAGAGCTCTGGAAACACCATATATTTT
TRBV5-4	.	TRBJ2-5	CASREGGETQYF	TGTGCCAGCAGGGAGGGGGGGGAGACCCAGTACTTC
TRBV5-1	.	TRBJ2-2	CASRLTGSSGTGELFF	TGCGCCAGCAGACTTACCGGGAGCTCGGGCACCGGGGAGCTGTTTTTT
TRBV30	TRBD1	TRBJ1-1	CAWGPGQTFYTEAFF	TGTGCCTGGGGACCGGGACAGACTTTCTACACTGAAGCTTTCTTT
TRBV2	TRBD2	TRBJ2-1	CASSKGLADYNEQFF	TGTGCCAGCAGTAAAGGACTAGCGGACTACAATGAGCAGTTCTTC
TRBV4-2	.	TRBJ2-7	CASSRSSLRGYYEQYF	TGTGCCAGCAGCCGGTCTTCTCTTCGGGGTTATTACGAGCAGTACTTC
TRBV5-1	.	TRBJ2-1	CASREGLSYNEQFF	TGCGCCAGCAGGGAGGGCCTCTCCTACAATGAGCAGTTCTTC
TRBV5-4	TRBD2	TRBJ2-3	CASSSPTSGSGTDTQYF	TGTGCCAGCAGCTCCCCGACTAGCGGGAGTGGAACAGATACGCAGTATTTT